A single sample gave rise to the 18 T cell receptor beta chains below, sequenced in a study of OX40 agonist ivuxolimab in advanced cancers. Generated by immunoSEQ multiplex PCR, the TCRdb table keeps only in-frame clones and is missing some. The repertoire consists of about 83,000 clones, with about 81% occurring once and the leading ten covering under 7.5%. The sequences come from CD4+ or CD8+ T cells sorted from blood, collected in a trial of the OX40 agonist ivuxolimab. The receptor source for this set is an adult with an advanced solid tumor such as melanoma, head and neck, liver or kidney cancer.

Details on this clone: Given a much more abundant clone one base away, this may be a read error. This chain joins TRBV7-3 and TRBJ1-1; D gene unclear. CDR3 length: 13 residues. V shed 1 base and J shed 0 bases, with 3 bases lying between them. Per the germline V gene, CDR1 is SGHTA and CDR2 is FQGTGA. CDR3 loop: CASSLKVNTEAFF. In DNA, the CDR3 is TGTGCCAGCAGCTTAAAGGTGAACACTGAAGCTTTCTTT.

CDR3 region: CASSQDPIATSGRVWSYNEQFF. CDR3 in DNA: TGCGCCAGCAGCCAAGATCCTATCGCGACTAGCGGGAGAGTGTGGTCCTACAATGAGCAGTTCTTC. The chain is built from TRBV4-1 and TRBJ2-1, with 12 bases identical to TRBD2. V was pared by 0 bases and J by 1 base, with 16 bases of the junction left unmatched. Per the germline V gene, CDR1 is MGHRA and CDR2 is YSYEKL. This CDR3 is 22 amino acids long.

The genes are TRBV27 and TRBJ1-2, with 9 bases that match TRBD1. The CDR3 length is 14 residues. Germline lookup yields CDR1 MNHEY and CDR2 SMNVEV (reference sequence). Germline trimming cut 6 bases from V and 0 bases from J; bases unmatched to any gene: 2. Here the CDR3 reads CASRDRGTNYGYTF. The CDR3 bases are TGTGCCAGCAGGGACAGGGGCACTAACTATGGCTACACCTTC.

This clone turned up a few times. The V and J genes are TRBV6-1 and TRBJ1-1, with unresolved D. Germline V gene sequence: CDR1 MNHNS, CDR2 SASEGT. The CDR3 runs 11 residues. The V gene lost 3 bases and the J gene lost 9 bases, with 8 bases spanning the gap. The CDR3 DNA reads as TGTGCCAGCAGTGACGTGGGAAAAGCTTTCTTT. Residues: CASSDVGKAFF.

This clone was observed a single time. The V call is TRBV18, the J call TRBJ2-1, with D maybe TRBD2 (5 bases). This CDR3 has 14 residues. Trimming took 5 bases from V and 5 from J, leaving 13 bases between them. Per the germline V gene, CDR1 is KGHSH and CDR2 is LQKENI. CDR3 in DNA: TGTGCCAGCTCAGGAGGTGGGATGCACAATGAGCAGTTCTTC. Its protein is CASSGGGMHNEQFF.

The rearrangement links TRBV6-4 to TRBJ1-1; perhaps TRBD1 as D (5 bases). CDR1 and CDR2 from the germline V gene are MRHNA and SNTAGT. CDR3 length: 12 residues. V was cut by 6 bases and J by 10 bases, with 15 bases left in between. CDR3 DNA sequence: TGTGCCAGCAGCGACCAGGGCGGTGTAGCTTTCTTT. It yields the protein CASSDQGGVAFF.

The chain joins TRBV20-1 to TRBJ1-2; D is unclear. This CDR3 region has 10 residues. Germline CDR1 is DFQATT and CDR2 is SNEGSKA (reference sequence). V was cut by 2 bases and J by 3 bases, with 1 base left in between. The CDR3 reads CSARYYGYTF. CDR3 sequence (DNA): TGCAGTGCTAGATACTATGGCTACACCTTC.

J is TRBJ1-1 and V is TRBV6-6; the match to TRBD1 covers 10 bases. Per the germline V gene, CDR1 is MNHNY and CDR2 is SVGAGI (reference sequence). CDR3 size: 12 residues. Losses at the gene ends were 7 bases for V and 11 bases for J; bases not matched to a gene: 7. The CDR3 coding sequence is TGTGCCAGCACTCCCGGGACAGGGGCGGCTTTCTTT. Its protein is CASTPGTGAAFF.

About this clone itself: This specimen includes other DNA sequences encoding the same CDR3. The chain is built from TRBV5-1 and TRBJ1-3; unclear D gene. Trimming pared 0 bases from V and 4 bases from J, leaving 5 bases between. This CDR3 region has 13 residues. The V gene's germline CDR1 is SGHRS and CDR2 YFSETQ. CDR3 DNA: TGCGCCAGCAGCTTGGGGTCGGGAAACACCATATATTTT. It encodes CASSLGSGNTIYF. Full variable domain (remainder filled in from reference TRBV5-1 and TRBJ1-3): KAGVTQTPRYLIKTRGQQVTLSCSPISGHRSVSWYQQTPGQGLQFLFEYFSETQRNKGNFPGRFSGRQFSNSRSEMNVSTLELGDSALYLCASSLGSGNTIYFGEGSWLTVV.

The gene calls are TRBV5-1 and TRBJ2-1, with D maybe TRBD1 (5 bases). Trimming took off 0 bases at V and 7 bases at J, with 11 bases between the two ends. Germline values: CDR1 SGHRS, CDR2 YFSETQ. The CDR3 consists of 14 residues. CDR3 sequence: CASSLDGARNEQFF. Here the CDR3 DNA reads TGCGCCAGCAGCTTGGATGGGGCGAGGAATGAGCAGTTCTTC.

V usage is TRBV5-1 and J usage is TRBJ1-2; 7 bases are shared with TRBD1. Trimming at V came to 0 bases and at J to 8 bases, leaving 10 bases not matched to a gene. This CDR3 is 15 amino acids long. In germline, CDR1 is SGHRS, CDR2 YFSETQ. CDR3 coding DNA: TGCGCCAGCAGCTTGGGGACAGGCCTTATAGGCGGCTACACCTTC. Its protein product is CASSLGTGLIGGYTF.

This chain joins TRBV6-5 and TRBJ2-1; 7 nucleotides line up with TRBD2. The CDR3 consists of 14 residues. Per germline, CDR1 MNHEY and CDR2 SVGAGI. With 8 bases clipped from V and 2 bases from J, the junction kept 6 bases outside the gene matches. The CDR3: CASWRRGTYNEQFF. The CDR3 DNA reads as TGTGCCAGCTGGAGGCGGGGGACCTACAATGAGCAGTTCTTC.

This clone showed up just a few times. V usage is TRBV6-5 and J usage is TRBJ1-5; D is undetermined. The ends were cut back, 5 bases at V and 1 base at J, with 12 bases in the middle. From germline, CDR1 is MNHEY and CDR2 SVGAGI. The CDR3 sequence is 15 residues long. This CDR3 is CASSRYRESNQPQHF. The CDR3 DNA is TGTGCCAGCAGTAGATACCGGGAGAGCAATCAGCCCCAGCATTTT.

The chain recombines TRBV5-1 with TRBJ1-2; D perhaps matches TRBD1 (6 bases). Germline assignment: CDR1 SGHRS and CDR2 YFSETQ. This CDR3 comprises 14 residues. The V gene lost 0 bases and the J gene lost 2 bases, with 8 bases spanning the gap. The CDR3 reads CASSLAGTNYGYTF. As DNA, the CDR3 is TGCGCCAGCAGCTTGGCAGGGACAAACTATGGCTACACCTTC.

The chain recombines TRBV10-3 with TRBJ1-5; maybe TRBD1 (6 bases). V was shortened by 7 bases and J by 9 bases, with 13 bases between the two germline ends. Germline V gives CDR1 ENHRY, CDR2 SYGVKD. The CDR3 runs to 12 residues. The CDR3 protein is CAIKSLGGPQHF. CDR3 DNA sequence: TGTGCCATCAAGTCCTTAGGGGGGCCCCAGCATTTT.

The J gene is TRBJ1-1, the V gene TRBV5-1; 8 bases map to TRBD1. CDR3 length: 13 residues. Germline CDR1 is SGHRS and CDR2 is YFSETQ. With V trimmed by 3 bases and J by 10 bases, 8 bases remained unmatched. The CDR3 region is CASSSTGGDRAFF. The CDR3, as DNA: TGCGCCAGCAGCTCTACAGGGGGGGATCGAGCTTTCTTT.

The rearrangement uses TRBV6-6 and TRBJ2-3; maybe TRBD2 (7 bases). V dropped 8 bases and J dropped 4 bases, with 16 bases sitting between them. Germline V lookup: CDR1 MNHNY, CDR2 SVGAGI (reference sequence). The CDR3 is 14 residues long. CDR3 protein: CASRAEGGADTQYF. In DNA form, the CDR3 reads TGTGCCAGCCGGGCCGAAGGGGGGGCAGATACGCAGTATTTT.

The DNA of the CDR3 is TGCGCCAGCAGCTTTTCCCAGGCAGGCCTCTATGGCTACACCTTC. Translated: CASSFSQAGLYGYTF. V is TRBV5-1 and J is TRBJ1-2; D uncertain. V shed 2 bases and J shed 4 bases, with 15 bases lying between them. Germline V gene sequence: CDR1 SGHRS, CDR2 YFSETQ. This CDR3 contains 15 residues.